The next 8 T cell receptor beta chains were all read from a single sample in a study of a mutant IDH1 vaccine in newly diagnosed glioma (dated by TCRdb to the early 2020s). For these receptors, no antigen is known. The library came from the immunoSEQ multiplex PCR assay. Held by TCRdb, this immuneACCESS table contains in-frame sequences only and omits some clones. Under half of the omission traces to an unresolved V gene where checked; the cause of the rest is unknown. The sample table lists approximately 60,000 clones, around 83% of them with a count of one. Jointly, the top ten make up under 4.5% of the sample. The sample's time point label, decoded: week 47, end of study. Every vaccine dose consisted of 300 ug of a 20-mer mutant IDH1 peptide in Montanide, administered subcutaneously together with topical imiquimod. The specimen comprised PBMCs, sampled from a glioma patient whose treatment included an IDH1 peptide vaccine. These TCRs come from a man aged 30 to 39 with glioma.

This clone was picked up a small number of times. CDR3 nucleotide sequence: TGTGCCAGCAGCGTAGGGAAGAGCAATCAGCCCCAGCATTTT. As protein: CASSVGKSNQPQHF. J is TRBJ1-5 and V is TRBV9; D unresolved. Trimming stripped 0 bases from V and 1 base from J, with 5 bases between. This CDR3 spans 14 amino acids. From germline, CDR1 is SGDLS and CDR2 YYNGEE.

The chain recombines TRBV28 with TRBJ1-2; perhaps TRBD1 as D (5 bases). V shed 3 bases and J shed 3 bases, with 11 bases lying between them. Germline values: CDR1 MDHEN, CDR2 SYDVKM. This CDR3 has 14 amino acids. The CDR3 loop reads CASSFRGRDYGYTF. The CDR3, as DNA: TGTGCCAGCAGTTTTCGGGGACGGGACTATGGCTACACCTTC.

The chain couples TRBV6-4 to TRBJ1-4; TRBD1 might be the D (5 bases). Germline CDR1 MRHNA, CDR2 SNTAGT. The CDR3 contains 13 residues. The germline V and J ends were trimmed by 4 bases and 8 bases, with 11 bases remaining between them. The CDR3 sequence: CASSGLGREKLFF. The CDR3 DNA reads TGTGCCAGCAGTGGTCTGGGGCGGGAAAAACTGTTTTTT.

V is TRBV19 and J is TRBJ1-5; D is perhaps TRBD1 (6 bases). The CDR3 length is 14 residues. The V and J ends lost 4 bases and 3 bases respectively, with 10 bases between them. Germline V lookup: CDR1 LNHDA, CDR2 SQIVND (reference sequence). CDR3 region: CASSTRQDNQPQHF. The CDR3 nucleotides read TGTGCCAGTAGTACCAGACAGGACAATCAGCCCCAGCATTTT.

J is TRBJ2-2 and V is TRBV28; no clear D gene. Deletions cut 5 bases from V and 6 bases from J, with 10 bases between. This CDR3 region has 13 residues. Germline CDR1 is MDHEN and CDR2 is SYDVKM. Here the CDR3 reads CASSPLDAGELFF. CDR3 coding DNA: TGTGCCAGCAGTCCGTTAGACGCCGGGGAGCTGTTTTTT.

This clone was seen only once. This chain links TRBV10-1 with TRBJ1-4, with a tentative D call TRBD1 (5 bases). Looked up from germline, CDR1 is WNHNN and CDR2 is SYGVQD (reference sequence). Trimming took off 2 bases at V and 0 bases at J, with 13 bases between the two ends. The CDR3 has 17 amino acids. CDR3 region: CASSEGPGTATNEKLFF. Here the CDR3 DNA reads TGCGCCAGCAGTGAGGGGCCAGGGACTGCAACTAATGAAAAACTGTTTTTT.

This chain uses TRBV5-1 with TRBJ1-2; D might be TRBD1 (5 bases). Trimming cost V 4 bases and J 6 bases, with 13 bases left between them. Germline V lookup: CDR1 SGHRS, CDR2 YFSETQ. This CDR3 region has 13 residues. The chain's CDR3 is CASSPGGVNGYTF. CDR3 nucleotides: TGCGCCAGCAGCCCCGGGGGGGTTAATGGCTACACCTTC. Full variable domain (rest looked up from reference TRBV5-1 and TRBJ1-2): KAGVTQTPRYLIKTRGQQVTLSCSPISGHRSVSWYQQTPGQGLQFLFEYFSETQRNKGNFPGRFSGRQFSNSRSEMNVSTLELGDSALYLCASSPGGVNGYTFGSGTRLTVV.

The chain employs TRBV5-1 and TRBJ1-2; 9 bases map to TRBD1. Trimming took 4 bases from V and 7 from J; bases not matched to a gene: 14. In germline, CDR1 is SGHRS, CDR2 YFSETQ. This CDR3 has 16 amino acids. Here the CDR3 reads CASSPDRGQGNSGYTF. CDR3 nucleotides: TGCGCCAGCAGCCCTGACCGGGGACAGGGTAACAGTGGCTACACCTTC.